The entry below gives a single TCR beta chain sequence along with its context. CDR1 and CDR2 from the germline V gene are SNHLY and FYNNEI. Unmatched junction bases numbered 17, after V lost 10 bases and J lost 8 bases. CDR3 length: 15 residues. These data originate in a study of T cell changes during pregnancy in multiple sclerosis. Produced via immunoSEQ multiplex PCR; TCRdb's table is partial and in-frame only. Counted here are 50,000 to 65,000 clones, around 85% occurring once; the ten biggest clones make up 0.35% to 0.45%. The origin of this receptor is a female donor with multiple sclerosis, enrolled in a pregnancy study. The sample was CD4+ T cells from peripheral blood mononuclear cells, taken in the third trimester of pregnancy. This chain connects TRBV2 to TRBJ2-1, with 7 bases identical to TRBD2. CDR3 in amino acids: CATSVEGGPVDEQFF. CDR3 coding DNA: TGTGCCACCTCTGTCGAGGGAGGGCCGGTCGATGAGCAGTTCTTC.